This TCR beta chain was observed in a study of regulatory T cells in long-lasting Graves disease. Arm-PCR with iRepertoire HTBI primers amplified the CDR3 regions for these TCR beta libraries. TCRdb reprocessed the multiplex PCR reads with MiXCR, giving one entry per CDR3 protein. This repertoire shows 400,000 to 650,000 distinct CDR3 sequences, 16% found once; its top ten account for 25%. The germline CDR1 and CDR2 sequences are WSHSY and SAAADI. This CDR3 spans 13 amino acids. Unmatched junction bases numbered 9, after V lost 10 bases and J lost 8 bases. The time point here: newly diagnosed GD, antithyroid drugs for less than 3 months. Following extraction of RNA from PBMCs, that RNA was used to make the TCR library. From an endocrinology department in Xi'an, China, came the patients. This sample was shared with a second study, whose subject was T cells in Graves' hyperthyroidism and ophthalmopathy.

This sample comprised peripheral blood mononuclear cells (PBMCs), obtained at new diagnosis, from a patient treated with antithyroid drugs. The TCR comes from a woman aged 35-65 years with Graves disease. The chain combines TRBV10-2 with TRBJ2-1, with 9 bases identical to TRBD1. CDR3 DNA: TGCGCCACCCGGGACAGGGATTTTGATGAGCAGTTCTTC. Protein sequence: CATRDRDFDEQFF.